The entry below describes one T cell receptor (beta chain). The sample holds many counts of this clonotype. It lacks a known antigen. No per-base quality is available; no much larger clone lies one base away. The library was generated by RACE. The listed sequencing device is NextSeq 500. During library preparation, unique molecular identifiers were attached to individual cDNA molecules so that TCRs could be counted in a quantitative, reproducible way. In the original analysis: The median number of TCRs per sample was 95,638, ranging from roughly 20,000 to 700,000. The Decombinator software suite was used to annotate the V, J and CDR3 of the TCR reads. To make PS versus PT1 abundance plots, every sample was subsampled to the same number of TCRs (28,000). TCRs were defined as expanded if absent before sensitization and observed at least eight times at the 2-week time point. TCRdb reprocessed the public reads (quality trimming at Q25 with fastp, clone calling with MiXCR) and kept in-frame beta chains. Entries are consolidated by CDR3 protein sequence, retaining the most common genes and DNA. Here the V and J calls rest on TCRdb's processing, not on the authors' analysis. The sample has some 38,000 distinct CDR3 sequences on record, just under 6.5% of them singletons. The ten largest account for about 10% of the sample.

The data derive from a study of human T cells and chemical hapten exposure (dated by TCRdb to the early 2020s). In the study overall: For sensitization, 2% DPC in acetone was applied to a roughly 2 cm by roughly 2 cm area of upper inner arm skin. Throughout the study period of 20 to 25 weeks, patients also received therapeutic DPC doses to the scalp every week. Patch tests used Finn chambers with 0.01% DPC on the upper back, scored after 6 days by International Contact Dermatitis Research Group standards. The patient cohort, mostly female, included alopecia areata with under or over 50% scalp involvement, alopecia totalis and alopecia universalis. Libraries were pooled for sequencing, and variation in per-sample TCR yields was attributed mainly to small differences in library volumes within the pool. The study tracked peripheral blood TCR repertoire changes in vivo during primary and secondary sensitization to the hapten diphenylcyclopropenone (DPC) in alopecia patients. Patient blood was sampled pre-sensitization (week 0) and at 2, 6 and about 24 weeks after DPC sensitization. Under 30 alopecia patients gave blood for TCR sequencing at one to four time points (pre-sensitization, 2, 6 and 24 weeks). Each blood RNA sample was used to sequence both TCR alpha and TCR beta chains.

General findings and caveats noted by the study authors: Because every patient had alopecia, a presumed autoimmune disease, the patients' immune response might differ from that of healthy individuals. After repeated subsampling, changes were observed in the strength of the expansion versus patch-test correlation and in the threshold at which the correlation became significant. DPC sensitization did not change the number of TCRs with a frequency above 1 in 1000, and there was no evidence of changes in global repertoire structure. Compared with pre-sensitization or healthy control sets, expanded TCRs formed significantly more large CDR3 similarity clusters, which is consistent with antigen-driven responses. The number of PT1 expanded TCRs positively correlated with patch test score, significant at thresholds 8, 16 and 32 but not 4.

The CDR3 numbers 15 residues from cysteine through phenylalanine. The only DNA kept is the CDR3, 45 bases in frame from the first base. A distance of 15 bases separates the germline ends of V and J, which lose 1 base and 4 bases respectively. As encoded in the germline V gene (reference sequence), CDR1 is GTSNPN while CDR2 is SVGIG. The time point label for this specimen denotes: patch test 1, 2 weeks after DPC sensitization. The treatment or condition label, read with the paper, signifies: therapeutic diphenylcyclopropenone sensitization with weekly scalp DPC. Total RNA was isolated from unfractionated whole blood collected in Tempus Blood RNA tubes. At every patch-test visit, the blood draw took place before the patch test was put on. To be eligible, patients had to be aged 18 to 70, diagnosed with alopecia and judged suitable for DPC therapy, while pregnant patients were excluded.

The sequence was collected from a woman aged 30 to 39 with alopecia areata. Some clones in this sample may be carry-over from other donors' samples. Rearrangement joined TRBV30 to TRBJ2-3; a confident D gene designation cannot be given. The material sequenced was whole blood, taken in connection with sensitization to the hapten diphenylcyclopropenone (DPC). CDR3 protein: CAWSDPRYPSDTQYF. The bases read TGTGCCTGGAGTGACCCAAGATATCCCTCAGATACGCAGTATTTT.